These T cell receptor beta chains were read from a single sample in a study of blood T cell repertoires in COVID-19. Only in-frame clones appear in the TCRdb table, and some are missing; sequencing was by immunoSEQ multiplex PCR. This sample has under 250,000 clones, with under 90% found just once. The sample consisted of peripheral blood. The receptors come from a woman aged 40 to 55 with active or convalescent COVID-19. CDR3s include the opening cysteine and the closing phenylalanine or tryptophan. Each record gives: J gene, V gene, clone size, D gene, CDR3 DNA, CDR3 protein. D genes are given only for firm matches. Clone size is given for some rows only: seen once, a few or many times, or a class if the clone is expanded.

TRBJ1-6 | TRBV19 | NA | NA | TGTGCCAGTGGAGATCTGAGCTCCTATAATTCACCCCTCCACTTT | CASGDLSSYNSPLHF
TRBJ1-1 | TRBV29-1 | NA | TRBD1 | TGCAGCGTTGAGATTACAGGGGGTGGTGAAGCTTTCTTT | CSVEITGGGEAFF
TRBJ2-5 | TRBV24-1 | NA | NA | TGTGCCACCAGTGATTGGGTTCGGGGAGAGACCCAGTACTTC | CATSDWVRGETQYF
TRBJ2-3 | TRBV5-1 | NA | TRBD2 | TGCGCCAGCAGCCCGGGACTAGCGGGGGGGACAGATACGCAGTATTTT | CASSPGLAGGTDTQYF
TRBJ2-7 | TRBV6-2/TRBV6-3 | NA | NA | TGTGCCAGCAGCACTATGTGGGGGCTATCCTACGAGCAGTACTTC | CASSTMWGLSYEQYF
TRBJ1-1 | TRBV5-5 | NA | NA | TGTGCCAGCAGCTTGACGAGGTCGGATGAAGCTTTCTTT | CASSLTRSDEAFF
TRBJ2-3 | TRBV7-3 | few | TRBD1 | TGTGCCAGCAGCGCCCCGGGACAGGGATTAAATACGCAGTATTTT | CASSAPGQGLNTQYF
TRBJ2-7 | TRBV7-2 | NA | NA | TGTGCCAGCAGCTTTCGACTCCGGGAGGAGCAGTACTTC | CASSFRLREEQYF
TRBJ2-7 | TRBV7-9 | NA | NA | TGTGCCAGCAGCTTACGCGCCCTTTCCAACTACGAGCAGTACTTC | CASSLRALSNYEQYF
TRBJ1-2 | TRBV12-5 | NA | NA | TGTGCTAGTGGCCCCTCGGGGGGTGGCTATGGCTACACCTTC | CASGPSGGGYGYTF
TRBJ2-4 | TRBV6-5 | NA | NA | TGTGCCACCAGAATTTGGGGGCCTGCCAAAAACATTCAGTACTTC | CATRIWGPAKNIQYF
TRBJ1-6 | TRBV9 | NA | NA | TGTGCCAGCAGCGTATTCGGAGGGGAACCCCTCCACTTT | CASSVFGGEPLHF
TRBJ1-5 | TRBV19 | NA | NA | TGTGCCAGTAGTATTGGAACAGGGTTTAGCAATCAGCCCCAGCATTTT | CASSIGTGFSNQPQHF
TRBJ2-1 | TRBV7-2 | NA | TRBD2 | TGTGCCAGCAACCTAGCGGGGAGCTCCTACAATGAGCAGTTCTTC | CASNLAGSSYNEQFF
TRBJ1-5 | TRBV25-1 | NA | NA | TGTGCCAGCAGAACGGGAGATCAGCCCCAGCATTTT | CASRTGDQPQHF
TRBJ1-2 | TRBV29-1 | NA | TRBD1 | TGCAGCGTTATCTCGGCAGGGGGCTTGGGTGGCTACACCTTC | CSVISAGGLGGYTF
TRBJ1-2 | TRBV6-2/TRBV6-3 | NA | TRBD1 | TGTGCCAGCAGTTACCCGGAACAGGGGTCCAACTATGGCTACACCTTC | CASSYPEQGSNYGYTF
TRBJ2-1 | TRBV9 | NA | TRBD2 | TGTGCCAGCAGTTTTAGCGGGAGTGGGTTCAATGAGCAGTTCTTC | CASSFSGSGFNEQFF
TRBJ2-5 | TRBV5-6 | NA | NA | TGTGCCAGCAGCTTAGCGGCAGGAAGAAATCAAGAGACCCAGTACTTC | CASSLAAGRNQETQYF
TRBJ1-2 | TRBV28 | NA | NA | TGTGCCAGCAGTTTTTCATCATATGGCTACACCTTC | CASSFSSYGYTF
TRBJ1-1 | TRBV30 | NA | NA | TGTGCCTGGAGTGTTCTCGGGGGGCTTGGGTCTGAAGCTTTTTTT | CAWSVLGGLGSEAFF
TRBJ1-1 | TRBV27 | NA | TRBD1 | TGTGCCAGCAGTTTATCCCACAGGGGATCCACTGAAGCTTTCTTT | CASSLSHRGSTEAFF
TRBJ2-1 | TRBV25-1 | NA | NA | TGTGCCAGCAGTGATAGCAGGGGCAATGAGCAGTTCTTC | CASSDSRGNEQFF
TRBJ2-7 | TRBV5-1 | NA | TRBD1 | TGCGCCAGCAGCTGGGGACAGGGGAACGAGCAGTACTTC | CASSWGQGNEQYF
TRBJ1-1 | TRBV5-1 | NA | NA | TGCGCCAGCAGCTTAGCAGGGTGGGACACTGAAGCTTTCTTT | CASSLAGWDTEAFF
TRBJ2-7 | TRBV21-1 | NA | NA | TGTGCCAGCAGCAAAGAGGTAGGAACAGAACATTCCTACGAGCAGTACTTC | CASSKEVGTEHSYEQYF
TRBJ1-2 | TRBV30 | NA | TRBD1 | TGTGCCTGGAGTGTAGTCGGGACAGACTATGGCTACACCTTC | CAWSVVGTDYGYTF
TRBJ2-1 | TRBV24-1 | NA | NA | TGTGCCACCAGTGACCCCCTTTGGAGCAATGAGCAGTTCTTC | CATSDPLWSNEQFF
TRBJ2-1 | TRBV6-4 | NA | NA | TGTGCCAGCAGTGACTCATATTACAATGAGCAGTTCTTC | CASSDSYYNEQFF
TRBJ2-3 | TRBV5-4 | NA | NA | TGTGCCAGCAGCTTGGAACATGCCACAGATACGCAGTATTTT | CASSLEHATDTQYF
TRBJ1-1 | TRBV18 | NA | NA | TGTGCCAGCTCACCACTGGGGGGTACTGAAGCTTTCTTT | CASSPLGGTEAFF
TRBJ1-1 | TRBV14 | NA | NA | TGTGCCAGCAGCCATACCTACGGGGTGGGAGGCACTGAAGCTTTCTTT | CASSHTYGVGGTEAFF
TRBJ1-2 | TRBV3-1/TRBV3-2 | NA | TRBD1 | TGTGCCAGCAGCCGGACAGGGAACTATGGCTACACCTTC | CASSRTGNYGYTF
TRBJ2-7 | TRBV6-5 | NA | TRBD1 | TGTGCCAGCCTCATCCGGGACAGGGAATTTACGGGGCAGTACTTC | CASLIRDREFTGQYF
TRBJ1-5 | TRBV7-2 | NA | NA | TGTGCCAGCAGCTTAGAACCAGTGCAGCCCCAGCATTTT | CASSLEPVQPQHF
TRBJ1-4 | TRBV28 | NA | NA | TGTGCCAGCAGTTTGTTACAGAATGAAAAACTGTTTTTT | CASSLLQNEKLFF
TRBJ2-5 | TRBV7-3 | NA | NA | TGTGCCAGCAGCTTAGGTAGTTTGGGAGGATACCAAGAGACCCAGTACTTC | CASSLGSLGGYQETQYF
TRBJ1-2 | TRBV5-8 | NA | TRBD1 | TGTGCCAGCAGCGCCTGGACAGGGACGGACGGCTACACCTTC | CASSAWTGTDGYTF
TRBJ1-6 | TRBV2 | NA | NA | TGTGCCAGCAGTGACAGGGGTGTCTCACCCCTCCACTTT | CASSDRGVSPLHF